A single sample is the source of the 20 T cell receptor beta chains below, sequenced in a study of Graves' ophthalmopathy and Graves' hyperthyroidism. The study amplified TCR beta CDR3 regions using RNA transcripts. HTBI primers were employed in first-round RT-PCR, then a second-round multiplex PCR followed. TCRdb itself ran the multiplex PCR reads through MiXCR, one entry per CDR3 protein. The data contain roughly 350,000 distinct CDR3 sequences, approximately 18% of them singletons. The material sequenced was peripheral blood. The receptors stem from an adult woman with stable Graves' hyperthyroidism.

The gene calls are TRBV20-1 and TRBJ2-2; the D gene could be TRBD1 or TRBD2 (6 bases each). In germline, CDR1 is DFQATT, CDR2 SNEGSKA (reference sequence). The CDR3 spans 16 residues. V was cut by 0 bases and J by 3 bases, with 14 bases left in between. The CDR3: CSARDGGGTYTGELFF. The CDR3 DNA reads TGCAGTGCTAGAGATGGGGGCGGGACTTACACCGGGGAGCTGTTTTTT.

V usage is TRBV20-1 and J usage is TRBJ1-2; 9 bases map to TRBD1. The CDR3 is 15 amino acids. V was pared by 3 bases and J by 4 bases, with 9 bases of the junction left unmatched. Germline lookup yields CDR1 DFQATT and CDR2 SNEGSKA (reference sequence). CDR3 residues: CSARQGTGHRYGYTF. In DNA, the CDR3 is TGCAGTGCTAGGCAGGGGACAGGGCATCGCTATGGCTACACCTTC.

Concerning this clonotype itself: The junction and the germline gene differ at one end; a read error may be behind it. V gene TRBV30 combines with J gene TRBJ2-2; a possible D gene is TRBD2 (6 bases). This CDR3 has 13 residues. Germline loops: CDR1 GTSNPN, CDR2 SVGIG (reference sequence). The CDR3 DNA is TGTGCCTGGAGTGTTCAATTTCGCGGGGAGCTGTGTTTT. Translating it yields CAWSVQFRGELCF.

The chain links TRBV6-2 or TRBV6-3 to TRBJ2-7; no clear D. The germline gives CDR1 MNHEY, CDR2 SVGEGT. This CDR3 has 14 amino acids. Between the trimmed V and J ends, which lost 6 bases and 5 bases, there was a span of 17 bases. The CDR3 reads CASSPSSLSHEQYF. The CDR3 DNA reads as TGTGCCAGCAGCCCGTCCTCCCTGTCCCACGAGCAGTACTTC.

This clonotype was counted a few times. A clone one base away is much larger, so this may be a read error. CDR3: CASSQRQGLNSHLHF. The DNA of the CDR3 is TGTGCCAGCAGCCAAAGACAGGGCCTTAATTCACACCTCCACTTT. The chain recombines TRBV12-3 or TRBV12-4 with TRBJ1-6; 7 nucleotides agree with TRBD1. The CDR3 has 15 amino acids.

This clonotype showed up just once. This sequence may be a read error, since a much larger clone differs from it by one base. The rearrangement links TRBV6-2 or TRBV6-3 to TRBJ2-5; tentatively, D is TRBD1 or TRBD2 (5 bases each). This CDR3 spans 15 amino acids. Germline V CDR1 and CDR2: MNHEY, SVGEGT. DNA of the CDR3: TGTGGCAGCAGACCCCACCGGGACCAACAAGAGACCCAGTACTTC. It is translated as CGSRPHRDQQETQYF.

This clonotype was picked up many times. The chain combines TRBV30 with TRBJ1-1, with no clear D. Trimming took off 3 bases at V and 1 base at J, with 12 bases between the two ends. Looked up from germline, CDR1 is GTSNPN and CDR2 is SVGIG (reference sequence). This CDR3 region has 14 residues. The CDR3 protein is CAWRQDMKNTEAFF. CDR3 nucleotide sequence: TGTGCCTGGAGACAAGACATGAAGAACACTGAAGCTTTCTTT. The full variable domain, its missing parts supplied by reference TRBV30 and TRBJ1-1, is SQTIHQWPATLVQPVGSPLSLECTVEGTSNPNLYWYRQAAGRGLQLLFYSVGIGQISSEVPQNLSASRPQDRQFILSSKKLLLSDSGFYLCAWRQDMKNTEAFFGQGTRLTVV.

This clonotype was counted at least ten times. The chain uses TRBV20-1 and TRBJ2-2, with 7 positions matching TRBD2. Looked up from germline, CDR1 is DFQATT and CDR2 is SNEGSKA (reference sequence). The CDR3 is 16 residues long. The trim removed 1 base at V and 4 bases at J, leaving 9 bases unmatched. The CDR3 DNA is TGCAGTGCTAGAGTCGGGGGAGGGCCTTCCACCGGGGAGCTGTTTTTT. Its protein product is CSARVGGGPSTGELFF.

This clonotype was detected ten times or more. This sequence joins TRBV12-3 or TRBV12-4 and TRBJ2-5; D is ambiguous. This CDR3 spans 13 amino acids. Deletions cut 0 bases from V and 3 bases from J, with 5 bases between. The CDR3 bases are TGTGCCAGCAGTTTAGCAGTTAAAGAGACCCAGTACTTC. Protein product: CASSLAVKETQYF.

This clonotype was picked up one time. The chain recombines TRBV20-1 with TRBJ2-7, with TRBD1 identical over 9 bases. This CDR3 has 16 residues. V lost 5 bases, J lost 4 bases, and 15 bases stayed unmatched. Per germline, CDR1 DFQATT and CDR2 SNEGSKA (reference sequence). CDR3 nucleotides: TGCAGTGCTTTTGACGGGACAGGGAATCGGGTTTACGAGCAGTACTTC. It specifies CSAFDGTGNRVYEQYF.

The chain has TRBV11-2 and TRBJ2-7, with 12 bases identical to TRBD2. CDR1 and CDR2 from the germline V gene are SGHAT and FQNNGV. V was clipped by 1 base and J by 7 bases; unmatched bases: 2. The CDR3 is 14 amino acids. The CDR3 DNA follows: TGTGCCAGCAGCTTAGCCGGACTAGCGGGGGAGCAGTACTTC. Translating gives CASSLAGLAGEQYF.

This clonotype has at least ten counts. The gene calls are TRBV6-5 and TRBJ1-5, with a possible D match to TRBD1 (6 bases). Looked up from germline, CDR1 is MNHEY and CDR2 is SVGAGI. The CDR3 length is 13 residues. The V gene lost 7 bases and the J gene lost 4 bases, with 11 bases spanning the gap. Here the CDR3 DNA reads TGTGCCAGCACAACAGGGACAAATCAGCCCCAGCATTTT. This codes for CASTTGTNQPQHF.

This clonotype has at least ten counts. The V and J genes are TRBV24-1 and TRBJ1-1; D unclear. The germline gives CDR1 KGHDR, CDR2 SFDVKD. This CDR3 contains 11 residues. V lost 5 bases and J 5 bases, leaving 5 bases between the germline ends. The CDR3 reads CATSGGTEAFF. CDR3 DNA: TGTGCCACCAGTGGAGGTACTGAAGCTTTCTTT.

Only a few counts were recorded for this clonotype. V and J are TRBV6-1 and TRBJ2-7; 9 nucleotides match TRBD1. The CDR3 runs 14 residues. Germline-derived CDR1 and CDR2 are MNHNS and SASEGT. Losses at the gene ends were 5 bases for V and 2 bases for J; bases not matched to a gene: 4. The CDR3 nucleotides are TGTGCCAGCAGTAAAGGACAGGGGACCTACGAGCAGTACTTC. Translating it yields CASSKGQGTYEQYF.

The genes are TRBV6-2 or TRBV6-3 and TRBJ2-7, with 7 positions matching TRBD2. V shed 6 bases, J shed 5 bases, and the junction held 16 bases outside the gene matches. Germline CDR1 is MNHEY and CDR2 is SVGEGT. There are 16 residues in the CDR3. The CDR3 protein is CASSTPGKDSGHEQYF. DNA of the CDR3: TGTGCCAGCAGCACCCCCGGAAAGGATAGCGGGCACGAGCAGTACTTC.

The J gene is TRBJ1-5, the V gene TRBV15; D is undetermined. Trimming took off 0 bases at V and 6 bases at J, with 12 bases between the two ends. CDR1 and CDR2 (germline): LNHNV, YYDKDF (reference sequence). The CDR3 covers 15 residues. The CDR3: CATSRDRAGRQPQHF. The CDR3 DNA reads TGTGCCACCAGCAGAGATCGGGCGGGCCGTCAGCCCCAGCATTTT.

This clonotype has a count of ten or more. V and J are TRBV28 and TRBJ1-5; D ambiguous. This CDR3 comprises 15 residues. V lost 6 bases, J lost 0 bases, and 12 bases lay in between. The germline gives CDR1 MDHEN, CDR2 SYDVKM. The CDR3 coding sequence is TGTGCCAGCAGCGGCCAGACGTATAGCAATCAGCCCCAGCATTTT. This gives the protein CASSGQTYSNQPQHF.

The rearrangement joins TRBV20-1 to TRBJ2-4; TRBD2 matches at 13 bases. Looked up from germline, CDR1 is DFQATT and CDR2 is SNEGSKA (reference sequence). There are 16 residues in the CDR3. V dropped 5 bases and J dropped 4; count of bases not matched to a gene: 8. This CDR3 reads CSALETSGRPKNIQYF. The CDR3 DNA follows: TGCAGTGCTCTAGAGACTAGCGGGAGGCCTAAAAACATTCAGTACTTC.

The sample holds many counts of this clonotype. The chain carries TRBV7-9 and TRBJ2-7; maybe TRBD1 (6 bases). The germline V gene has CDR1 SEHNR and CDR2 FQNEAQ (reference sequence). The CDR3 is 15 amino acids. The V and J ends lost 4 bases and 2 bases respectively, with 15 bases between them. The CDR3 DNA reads TGTGCCAGCAGCTCCCGGGACACGAAGCCCTACGAGCAGTACTTC. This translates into CASSSRDTKPYEQYF.

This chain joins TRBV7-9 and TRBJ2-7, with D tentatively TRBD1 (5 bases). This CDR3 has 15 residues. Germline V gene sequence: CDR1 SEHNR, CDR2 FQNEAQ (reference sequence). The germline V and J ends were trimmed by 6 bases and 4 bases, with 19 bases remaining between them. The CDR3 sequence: CASSAQGKKTYEQYF. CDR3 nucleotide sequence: TGTGCCAGCAGTGCGCAGGGCAAGAAGACTTACGAGCAGTACTTC.